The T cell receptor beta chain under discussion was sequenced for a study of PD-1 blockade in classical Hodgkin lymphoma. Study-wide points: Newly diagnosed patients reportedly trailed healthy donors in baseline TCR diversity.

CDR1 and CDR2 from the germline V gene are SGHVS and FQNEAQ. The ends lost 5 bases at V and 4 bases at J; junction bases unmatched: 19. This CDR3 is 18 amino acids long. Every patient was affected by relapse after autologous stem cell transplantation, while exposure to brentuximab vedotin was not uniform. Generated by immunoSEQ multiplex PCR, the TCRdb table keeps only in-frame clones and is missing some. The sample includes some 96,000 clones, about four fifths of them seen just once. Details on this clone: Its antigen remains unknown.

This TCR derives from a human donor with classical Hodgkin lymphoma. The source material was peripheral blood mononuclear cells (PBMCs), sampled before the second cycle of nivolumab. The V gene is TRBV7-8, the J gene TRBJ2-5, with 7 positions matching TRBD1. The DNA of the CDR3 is TGTGCCAGCAGCCCCCCGGGAATGGCCACCCACAGGGGAGAGACCCAGTACTTC. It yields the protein CASSPPGMATHRGETQYF.